Below, one TCR beta chain is given with its context. The antigen is unknown. The sample comes from a study of T-cell memory formation after mild COVID-19. The CDR3 covers 15 residues. The V gene's germline CDR1 is MNHEY and CDR2 SVGEGT. Trimming took 0 bases from V and 5 from J, leaving 11 bases between them. TCRdb re-analysed the 5' RACE reads in MiXCR, keeping a single row per CDR3 protein. This table has roughly 250,000 distinct CDR3 sequences, over 15% appearing once. The study's findings and limits: Nothing confirmed that second-wave clones peaking on day 37 were specific for SARS-CoV-2. Later expanders leaned CD4+, whereas day 15 to 85 contracting clones were balanced CD4/CD8.

The chain is built from TRBV6-2 or TRBV6-3 and TRBJ2-1; D possibly uses TRBD1 or TRBD2 (7 bases each). The source of this sequence is a man between 18 and 29 years old who had mild COVID-19 (a few samples of this study predate the infection). Cell type and time point are not known. The specimen was PBMCs or a T cell subset sorted from them (not recorded which). CDR3 region: CASSYSGGTDNEQFF. The CDR3 DNA sequence: TGTGCCAGCAGTTACTCCGGGGGGACAGACAATGAGCAGTTCTTC.